What follows are 29 T cell receptor beta chains derived from one specimen sequenced in a study of beta chain features in type 1 diabetes. Expressed TCRB transcripts were sequenced because the isolated RNA had all been reverse transcribed beforehand. The table came from immunoSEQ multiplex PCR; TCRdb's copy has only in-frame clones and leaves some out. The table lists roughly 290,000 clones, about 8% of them singletons. The sequencing input was central memory CD4+ T cells from blood. Receptor source: a young woman in good health.

The rearrangement links TRBV4-2 to TRBJ1-2; 7 bases align to TRBD1. Germline-derived CDR1 and CDR2 are LGHNA and YNFKEQ. The CDR3 consists of 14 residues. V shed 4 bases and J 4 bases; nucleotides not matched to a gene: 6. CDR3 bases: TGTGCCAGCAGCCCCCCAGGACAGGCCTATGGCTACACCTTC. It encodes CASSPPGQAYGYTF.

This clone was found a few times. This chain uses TRBV7-2 with TRBJ2-3; no firm D call. Trimming left V 1 base short and J 8 bases short, with 7 bases between. This CDR3 is 12 amino acids long. In germline, CDR1 is SGHTA, CDR2 FQGNSA. The CDR3, as DNA: TGTGCCAGCAGCTTAGACTACCTTACGCAGTATTTT. Translating it yields CASSLDYLTQYF.

In its sample, this clone is medium-sized. Distinct nucleotide sequences in the sample also encode this CDR3. The V and J genes are TRBV7-9 and TRBJ2-6; unclear D gene. CDR1 and CDR2 from the germline V gene are SEHNR and FQNEAQ (reference sequence). V was trimmed by 6 bases and J by 2 bases, leaving 11 bases between them. The CDR3 extends over 15 amino acids. Here the CDR3 DNA reads TGTGCCAGCAGGAATGAGGAAGCTGGGGCCAACGTCCTGACTTTC. Translated: CASRNEEAGANVLTF.

The gene calls are TRBV6-5 and TRBJ1-1, with D tentatively TRBD1 (6 bases). This CDR3 comprises 13 residues. Germline V gene data show CDR1 as MNHEY and CDR2 as SVGAGI. V lost 6 bases and J 11 bases, leaving 19 bases between the germline ends. The CDR3 region is CASSSLQGKVAFF. DNA for the CDR3: TGTGCCAGCAGCAGCCTCCAGGGGAAGGTGGCTTTCTTT.

This clone was counted only a few times. J is TRBJ2-7 and V is TRBV5-5; 8 bases align to TRBD1. Losses at the gene ends were 0 bases for V and 3 bases for J; bases not matched to a gene: 14. The CDR3 is made up of 18 amino acids. The germline gives CDR1 SGHKS, CDR2 YYEKEE (reference sequence). The CDR3 spells CASSLASGTGHRVYEQYV. The CDR3 DNA reads as TGTGCCAGCAGCTTGGCCTCCGGGACAGGTCACAGGGTCTACGAGCAGTACGTC.

The V call is TRBV2, the J call TRBJ1-4; 7 positions agree with TRBD1. The germline CDR1 and CDR2 sequences are SNHLY and FYNNEI. With 5 bases clipped from V and 7 bases from J, the junction kept 7 bases outside the gene matches. The CDR3 loop spans 14 amino acids. The CDR3 DNA sequence: TGTGCCAGCAGTCGACAGGGAAGTCTTGAAAAACTGTTTTTT. It specifies CASSRQGSLEKLFF.

This clone was counted between two and nine times. The rearrangement joins TRBV6-1 to TRBJ2-4; maybe TRBD1 (6 bases). This CDR3 spans 15 amino acids. Trimming left V 6 bases short and J 2 bases short, with 14 bases between. Germline V gene data show CDR1 as MNHNS and CDR2 as SASEGT. CDR3: CASRPKDRSKNIQYF. The CDR3 region has the DNA TGTGCCAGCAGGCCCAAGGACAGATCCAAAAACATTCAGTACTTC.

This clone was counted between two and nine times. The chain uses TRBV18 and TRBJ1-6; D call uncertain. Germline V CDR1 and CDR2: KGHSH, LQKENI. Trimming took 3 bases from V and 6 from J, leaving 6 bases between them. This CDR3 is 13 amino acids long. The DNA of the CDR3 is TGTGCCAGCTCACCTGCCTCTAATTCACCCCTCCACTTT. Its translation: CASSPASNSPLHF.

The V call is TRBV14, the J call TRBJ1-1; the D is unclear. Germline CDR1 and CDR2: SGHDN and FVKESK. V was pared by 1 base and J by 0 bases, with 3 bases between. The CDR3 is 13 residues long. The chain's CDR3 is CASSQALNTEAFF. In nucleotides, the CDR3 is TGTGCCAGCAGCCAAGCTTTGAACACTGAAGCTTTCTTT.

This clone was observed a handful of times. The J gene is TRBJ2-1, the V gene TRBV28; D gene unclear. The CDR3 covers 13 residues. With 3 bases removed from V and 8 bases from J, the gap between germline ends came to 11 bases. Germline CDR1 reads MDHEN; CDR2 reads SYDVKM. The CDR3 is CASSFFARDEQFF. CDR3 in DNA: TGTGCCAGCAGTTTTTTTGCTCGCGATGAGCAGTTCTTC.

A word on this clone: The same CDR3 also results from other DNA sequences found in this sample. This chain connects TRBV7-8 to TRBJ2-1; tentative D call: TRBD2 (7 bases). The germline gives CDR1 SGHVS, CDR2 FQNEAQ. V lost 3 bases and J 8 bases, leaving 11 bases between the germline ends. This CDR3 has 13 residues. This CDR3 reads CASSFRGGDEQFF. For the CDR3, the DNA is TGTGCCAGCAGCTTTAGGGGGGGCGATGAGCAGTTCTTC.

This chain joins TRBV7-2 and TRBJ1-2; possibly TRBD1 for D (5 bases). This CDR3 spans 12 amino acids. The germline V and J ends were trimmed by 3 bases and 6 bases, with 8 bases remaining between them. Germline V gene sequence: CDR1 SGHTA, CDR2 FQGNSA. DNA of the CDR3: TGTGCCAGCAGCTTCCAGGGTAATGGCTACACCTTC. It specifies CASSFQGNGYTF.

This clone was counted ten times or more. The chain combines TRBV7-7 with TRBJ2-1, with 7 bases lining up with TRBD2. The CDR3 loop spans 15 amino acids. After removal of 5 bases from V and 10 bases from J, the junction contained 14 bases not matched to a gene. Germline V gives CDR1 SSHAT, CDR2 FNYEAQ (reference sequence). CDR3 nucleotides: TGTGCCAGCAGCACCCAGCGGGGCCCTCAGCGGGAGCAGTTCTTC. This gives the protein CASSTQRGPQREQFF.

By proportion, this clone is medium-sized. This sequence joins TRBV5-6 and TRBJ1-1; D may be TRBD1 (5 bases). Trimming stripped 7 bases from V and 0 bases from J, with 13 bases between. CDR1 is SGHDT, CDR2 YYEEEE, per germline. This CDR3 region has 14 residues. The CDR3 region is CASLRAGVNTEAFF. As DNA, the CDR3 is TGTGCCAGCCTTCGGGCGGGGGTGAACACTGAAGCTTTCTTT.

As DNA, the CDR3 is TGTGCCAGCAGTTTATCGGCGGTCCTTTCTAGTCAGCCCCAGCATTTT. Protein: CASSLSAVLSSQPQHF. The J gene is TRBJ1-5, the V gene TRBV27; no clear D. This CDR3 region has 16 residues. V was cut by 0 bases and J by 6 bases, with 15 bases left in between. Germline loops: CDR1 MNHEY, CDR2 SMNVEV (reference sequence).

There are a few counts of this clone. CDR3 sequence: CASSRTGTGERSEQFF. CDR3 nucleotide sequence: TGTGCCAGCAGCCGAACCGGGACAGGGGAAAGGAGTGAGCAGTTCTTC. The chain links TRBV14 to TRBJ2-1; 10 bases map to TRBD1. Germline CDR1 is SGHDN and CDR2 is FVKESK. Losses at the gene ends were 4 bases for V and 9 bases for J; bases not matched to a gene: 12. CDR3 length equals 16 residues. The variable domain in full, completed from reference TRBV14 and TRBJ2-1, reads EAGVTQFPSHSVIEKGQTVTLRCDPISGHDNLYWYRRVMGKEIKFLLHFVKESKQDESGMPNNRFLAERTGGTYSTLKVQPAELEDSGVYFCASSRTGTGERSEQFFGPGTRLTVL.

This clone showed up just a few times. The V and J genes are TRBV29-1 and TRBJ1-2; 11 nucleotides align to TRBD1. The CDR3 runs to 12 residues. After removal of 7 bases from V and 7 bases from J, the junction contained 5 bases not matched to a gene. Germline CDR1 reads SQVTM; CDR2 reads ANQGSEA. CDR3 in amino acids: CSDGQGAGGYTF. The CDR3 DNA follows: TGCAGCGACGGACAGGGGGCGGGTGGCTACACCTTC. Complete variable domain (other parts from reference TRBV29-1 and TRBJ1-2): SAVISQKPSRDICQRGTSLTIQCQVDSQVTMMFWYRQQPGQSLTLIATANQGSEATYESGFVIDKFPISRPNLTFSTLTVSNMSPEDSSIYLCSDGQGAGGYTFGSGTRLTVV.

This clone was counted between two and nine times. The genes are TRBV6-7 and TRBJ2-7; the match to TRBD2 covers 15 bases. TRBV6-7 is reported as an ORF; its role is uncertain. The CDR3 consists of 15 residues. Unmatched junction bases numbered 9, after V lost 2 bases and J lost 13 bases. The DNA of the CDR3 is TGTGCCAGCAGTTACCCGGGACTAGCGGGGGGTCCTTCATACGTC. Translated: CASSYPGLAGGPSYV.

This clone occurred a few times. The chain recombines TRBV9 with TRBJ2-3; D remains ambiguous. V gave up 4 bases and J gave up 0 bases, with 3 bases separating them. This CDR3 has 12 amino acids. Germline CDR1 and CDR2: SGDLS and YYNGEE. CDR3 in amino acids: CASSKSTDTQYF. In DNA form, the CDR3 reads TGTGCCAGCAGCAAGAGCACAGATACGCAGTATTTT.

In this sample, this clone turned up a few times. Without the conserved terminal phenylalanine or tryptophan, this CDR3 likely stems from a read error. The DNA is omitted, as the CDR3 cannot be located on it reliably, and the CDR3 follows TCRdb's listing. This chain joins TRBV25-1 and TRBJ1-2. The CDR3 is 11 residues long, ends included. Germline V gene sequence: CDR1 MGHDK, CDR2 SYGVNS. The CDR3 spells CASSPRRPGYS.

Only a few counts were recorded for this clone. The rearrangement joins TRBV9 to TRBJ2-5, with 9 bases fitting TRBD2. The germline V gene encodes CDR1 SGDLS and CDR2 YYNGEE. Losses at the gene ends were 5 bases for V and 4 bases for J; bases not matched to a gene: 6. The CDR3 contains 14 residues. CDR3 in amino acids: CASSYSGRRETQYF. The CDR3 DNA follows: TGTGCCAGCAGTTATAGCGGGAGACGAGAGACCCAGTACTTC.

This clone was observed a handful of times. The V gene is TRBV15, the J gene TRBJ1-4; 10 positions match TRBD1. The CDR3 runs to 15 residues. The junction had 1 base not matched to a gene; V was cut back by 1 base and J by 5 bases. In germline, CDR1 is LNHNV, CDR2 YYDKDF (reference sequence). In DNA form, the CDR3 reads TGTGCCACCAGCAGAGTGGACAGGGGGAATGAAAAACTGTTTTTT. Its protein product is CATSRVDRGNEKLFF.

The chain joins TRBV2 to TRBJ2-5; 12 bases agree with TRBD2. CDR3 size: 15 residues. CDR1 is SNHLY, CDR2 FYNNEI, per germline. V lost 6 bases, J lost 4 bases, and 6 bases stayed unmatched. The CDR3 DNA follows: TGTGCCAGCAGCCGTCCGGGACTAGCGGGAGAGACCCAGTACTTC. It codes for CASSRPGLAGETQYF. The whole variable domain, filled in from reference TRBV2 and TRBJ2-5, reads EPEVTQTPSHQVTQMGQEVILRCVPISNHLYFYWYRQILGQKVEFLVSFYNNEISEKSEIFDDQFSVERPDGSNFTLKIRSTKLEDSAMYFCASSRPGLAGETQYFGPGTRLLVL.

This clone has a handful of counts. CDR3 coding DNA: TGTGCCAGCTTGGCGGGACAGCCCTCCTACAATGAGCAGTTCTTC. Residues: CASLAGQPSYNEQFF. This chain joins TRBV6-6 and TRBJ2-1; perhaps TRBD1 as D (7 bases). V was pared by 8 bases and J by 0 bases, with 14 bases between. The CDR3 has 15 residues. Germline CDR1 is MNHNY and CDR2 is SVGAGI (reference sequence).

A remark on this clone: This sample includes further DNA sequences coding for the same CDR3. The chain combines TRBV29-1 with TRBJ2-3, with a tentative D call TRBD2 (6 bases). The CDR3 is made up of 13 amino acids. V lost 3 bases and J 1 base, leaving 8 bases between the germline ends. Germline V gene lookup returns CDR1 SQVTM and CDR2 ANQGSEA. CDR3 DNA sequence: TGCAGCGTTGAGGAGGGCGGCACAGATACGCAGTATTTT. Its translation is CSVEEGGTDTQYF.

The J gene is TRBJ1-3, the V gene TRBV25-1; no clear D gene. Germline V gives CDR1 MGHDK, CDR2 SYGVNS. This CDR3 has 14 amino acids. V was trimmed by 8 bases and J by 4 bases, leaving 15 bases between them. DNA for the CDR3: TGTGCCAGCCAAGACGATATGAGAGGAAACACCATATATTTT. Translating it yields CASQDDMRGNTIYF.

There are many counts of this clone. The chain combines TRBV14 with TRBJ2-4; TRBD1 is a possible D gene (6 bases). Between the trimmed V and J ends, which lost 1 base and 6 bases, there was a span of 16 bases. Germline V gene lookup returns CDR1 SGHDN and CDR2 FVKESK. The CDR3 sequence is 16 residues long. CDR3 bases: TGTGCCAGCAGCCAAGGGGGAGCAGGGGTGATAAACATTCAGTACTTC. Its translation: CASSQGGAGVINIQYF. Variable domain in full (rest from reference TRBV14 and TRBJ2-4): EAGVTQFPSHSVIEKGQTVTLRCDPISGHDNLYWYRRVMGKEIKFLLHFVKESKQDESGMPNNRFLAERTGGTYSTLKVQPAELEDSGVYFCASSQGGAGVINIQYFGAGTRLSVL.

This clone was counted between two and nine times. This chain links TRBV5-1 with TRBJ1-2, with D possibly TRBD1 on 5 matching bases. Germline values: CDR1 SGHRS, CDR2 YFSETQ. Trimming pared 0 bases from V and 7 bases from J, leaving 19 bases between. This CDR3 has 16 amino acids. The CDR3 sequence: CASSLAPAGIGSGYTF. The CDR3 nucleotides are TGCGCCAGCAGCTTGGCACCCGCAGGGATCGGTAGTGGCTACACCTTC. The variable domain in full, completed from reference TRBV5-1 and TRBJ1-2, reads KAGVTQTPRYLIKTRGQQVTLSCSPISGHRSVSWYQQTPGQGLQFLFEYFSETQRNKGNFPGRFSGRQFSNSRSEMNVSTLELGDSALYLCASSLAPAGIGSGYTFGSGTRLTVV.

There are a few counts of this clone. The V call is TRBV4-2, the J call TRBJ2-5; maybe TRBD2 (6 bases). The CDR3 runs 14 residues. CDR1 and CDR2 (germline): LGHNA, YNFKEQ. V was clipped by 1 base and J by 4 bases, with 10 bases between them. CDR3 sequence (DNA): TGTGCCAGCAGCCAAGGGGAAGCGGGAGAGACCCAGTACTTC. It codes for CASSQGEAGETQYF.